This T cell receptor beta chain was found in a study of blood T cell repertoires in COVID-19. Study information: PBMCs, B-cell-depleted T cells, or T cells provided the cDNA or gDNA that made up the material.

Authors' analysis steps: Amplification of reference gene primers provided the estimated nucleated cell counts. Clones were read by immunoSEQ multiplex PCR, and TCRdb kept only the in-frame ones, dropping some. The V and J calls and the clone size are those of that table, but D and trimming were determined from the DNA. Of 140,000 to 150,000 clones listed, 75% to 85% are singletons. This CDR3 comprises 15 residues. V lost 2 bases to trimming and J lost 6 bases; unmatched junction nucleotides: 5. Germline V gene data show CDR1 as KGHSH and CDR2 as LQKENI. The rearrangement joins TRBV18 to TRBJ1-5; 9 bases match TRBD1. The sample taken for sequencing was peripheral blood. This receptor was identified in a man aged 60 to 69 with active or convalescent COVID-19. CDR3 in amino acids: CASSPIGTGSQPQHF. The CDR3 nucleotides read TGTGCCAGCTCACCAATTGGGACAGGGAGTCAGCCCCAGCATTTT.